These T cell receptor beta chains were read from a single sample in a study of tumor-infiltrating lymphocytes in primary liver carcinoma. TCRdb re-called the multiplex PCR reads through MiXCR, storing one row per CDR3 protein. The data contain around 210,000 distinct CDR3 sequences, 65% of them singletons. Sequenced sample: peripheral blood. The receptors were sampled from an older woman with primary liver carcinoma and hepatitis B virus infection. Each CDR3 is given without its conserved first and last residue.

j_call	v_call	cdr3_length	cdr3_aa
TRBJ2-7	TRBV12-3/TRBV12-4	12	ASSLDWSSYEQY
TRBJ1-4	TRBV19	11	ASSGLQLEKLF
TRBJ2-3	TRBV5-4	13	ASRPNPGYSDTQY
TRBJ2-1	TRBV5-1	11	ASSSQGRDEQF
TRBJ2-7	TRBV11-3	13	ASSLGPGTPYEQY
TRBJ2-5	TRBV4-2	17	ASSQDRVSSGRPWETQY
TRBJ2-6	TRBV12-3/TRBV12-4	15	ASNLRTGSSGANVLT
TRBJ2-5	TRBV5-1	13	ASSLTQEHQETQY
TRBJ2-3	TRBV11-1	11	ASGPQGTDSQY
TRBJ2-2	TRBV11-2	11	ASSLFLSGELF
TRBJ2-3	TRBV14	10	VSSPFTDKQY
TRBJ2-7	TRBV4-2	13	ASSQGGTGGEEQY
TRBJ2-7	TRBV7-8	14	ASSLELAGSWNEQY
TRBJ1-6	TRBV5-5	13	ASSVGQGRNSPLH
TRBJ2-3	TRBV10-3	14	AISESTWRSTDTRY
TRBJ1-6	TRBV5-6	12	ASSLQGYNSPLH
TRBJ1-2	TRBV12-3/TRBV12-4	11	AGSWLSQDGYT
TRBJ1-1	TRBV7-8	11	ASSNPTGGKAF
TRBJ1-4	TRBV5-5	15	PSSLYGQAKLNEKLF
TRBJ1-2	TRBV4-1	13	ASSQVAGRGYGYT
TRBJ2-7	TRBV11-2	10	TSSGTSYEQY
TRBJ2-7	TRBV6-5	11	ASSPDGNYEQY
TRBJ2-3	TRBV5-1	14	ASSSGVTRRTDTQY
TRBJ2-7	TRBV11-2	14	ASSYDGRTSGSEQY
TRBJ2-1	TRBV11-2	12	ASSPDRSQGEQF
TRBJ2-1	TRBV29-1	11	SADSGGYNEQF
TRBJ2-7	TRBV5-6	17	ASSTLVSSGSGLRHEQY
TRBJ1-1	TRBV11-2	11	AISSDRWTETF
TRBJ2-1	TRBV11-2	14	ASRPLRPSSLYEQF
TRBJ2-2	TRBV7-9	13	ASSFSGGPTGELF
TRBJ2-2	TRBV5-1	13	ASRLIAGNTGELF
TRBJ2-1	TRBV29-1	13	RVDLNSGTYNERF
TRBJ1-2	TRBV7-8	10	ASSDGTGGYT
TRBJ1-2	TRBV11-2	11	VGSLGAGFDYT
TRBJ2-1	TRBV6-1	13	ASSGGTGGFIEQF
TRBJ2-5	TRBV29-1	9	SVASTETQY
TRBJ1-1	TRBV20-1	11	SAAGRLNTEAF
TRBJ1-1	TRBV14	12	ASSQEGSWAEAF
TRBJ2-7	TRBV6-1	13	ASSVTQGAPYEQY
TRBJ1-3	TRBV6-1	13	ASSRDMTTGNTIY
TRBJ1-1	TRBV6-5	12	ASSLGRLNTEAF
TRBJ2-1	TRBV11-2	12	TSSGGQGYIEQF
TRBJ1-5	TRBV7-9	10	ASSRTNQPQH
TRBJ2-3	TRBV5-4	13	ASSLGGRSTDTQY